The clone carrying this T cell receptor beta chain came up a few times. Its antigen is as yet unknown. The Oncomine TCR Beta short-read assay was applied to DNA of cultured CD4+ T cells. A single record per CDR3 protein comes from TCRdb applying MiXCR to the PCR reads. The sample consists of roughly 13,000 distinct CDR3 sequences, around a third of them appearing once. Treatment noted: roughly nine-day PBMC culture with coronavirus spike peptide pools or control peptides (ViraFEST assay). The data belong to a study of vaccination and CD4 T cells after COVID-19. At the level of the study: The authors used overlapping spike peptides from SARS-CoV-2, HCoV-NL63, HCoV-OC43 and HCoV-229E to stimulate cells. General study points: Spike mono-reactivity marked 304 of 307 vaccine-specific clones in convalescent patients.

The length of the CDR3 is 15 residues. Looked up from germline, CDR1 is SGHTA and CDR2 is FQGNSA. V was cut by 5 bases and J by 3 bases, with 11 bases left in between. The sample in question was CD4+ T cells from blood, cultured in vitro, obtained after SARS-CoV-2 vaccination. V and J are TRBV7-2 and TRBJ1-6; D possibly corresponds to TRBD1 (6 bases). The TCR originated in a human donor who had recovered from COVID-19. CDR3 bases: TGTGCCAGCAGCGTCGGACAGTACTATAATTCACCCCTCCACTTT. Translating it yields CASSVGQYYNSPLHF.